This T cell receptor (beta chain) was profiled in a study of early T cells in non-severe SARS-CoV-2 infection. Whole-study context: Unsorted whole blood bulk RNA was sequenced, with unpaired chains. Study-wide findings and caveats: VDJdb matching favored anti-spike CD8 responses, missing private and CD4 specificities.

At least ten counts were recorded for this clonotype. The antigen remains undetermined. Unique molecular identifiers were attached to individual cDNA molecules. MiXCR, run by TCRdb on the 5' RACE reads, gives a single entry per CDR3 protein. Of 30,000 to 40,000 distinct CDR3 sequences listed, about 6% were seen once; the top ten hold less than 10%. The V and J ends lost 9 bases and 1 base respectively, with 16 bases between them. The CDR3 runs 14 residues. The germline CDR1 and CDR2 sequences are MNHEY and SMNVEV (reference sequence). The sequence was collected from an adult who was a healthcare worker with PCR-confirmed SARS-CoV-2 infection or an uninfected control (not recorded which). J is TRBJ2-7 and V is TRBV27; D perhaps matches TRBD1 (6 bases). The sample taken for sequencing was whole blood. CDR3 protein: CASRWGPGSYEQYF. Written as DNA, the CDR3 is TGTGCCAGTCGGTGGGGGCCAGGGTCCTACGAGCAGTACTTC.